The clone carrying this T cell receptor beta chain was counted only a few times. The target antigen is unknown. The data are from a study of cytomegalovirus exposure and HLA in healthy donors. It was with 60 Vbeta and 13 Jbeta primers that the PCR ran. Sequencing used immunoSEQ multiplex PCR; TCRdb keeps in-frame clones, though not all of them. Of 100,000 to 120,000 clones in the sample, 80% were seen once. The ends were cut back, 5 bases at V and 5 bases at J, with 7 bases in the middle. Germline CDR1 is MNHNS and CDR2 is SASEGT. This CDR3 contains 12 residues. Healthy bone marrow donors made up the donors. Study findings and constraints: The investigators catalogued 150 or so TCR beta chains as cytomegalovirus-associated.

This sequence originates from a woman in her fifties or sixties in good health and CMV-seropositive. Sequencing was carried out using PBMCs. The chain links TRBV6-1 to TRBJ2-1; no firm D call. The CDR3 DNA sequence: TGTGCCAGCAGTCAAAAAAACAATGAGCAGTTCTTC. This encodes CASSQKNNEQFF.